This section outlines one T cell receptor (beta chain) sequence together with its context. The specificity of this receptor is unknown. No per-base quality is available; no much larger clone lies one base away. The data derive from a study of CD4 T cells in lung cancer (dated 2019 in TCRdb). About the investigation overall: The study screened blood T cells of NSCLC patients for responses to candidate mutation-encoded neoepitopes and isolated neoantigen-specific CD4+ T-cell clones and TCRs. Tumor and non-adjacent lung tissue were obtained from a handful of patients undergoing curative-intent resections for stage I-III non-small cell lung cancer. Aged 60 to 69 when blood was donated, the resected patients, most of whom were former smokers, had either lung adenocarcinoma or squamous cell carcinoma. Treatments the patients had received before donating blood included platinum chemotherapy, and some of the patients were given nivolumab or pembrolizumab. Deep sequencing of TCRB was used to follow the frequency of neoantigen-specific clonotypes in tumor resections, non-adjacent lung and cultured T-cell products. The paper's findings and limits, for the study overall: Some blood-derived responses might reflect in vitro priming of naive T cells or cross-reactivity rather than memory responses to the cancer.

The method was the immunoSEQ multiplex PCR assay. DNA was isolated with Qiagen DNeasy or QIAamp micro DNA kits and TCRB sequenced with the Adaptive Biotechnology human TCRB sequencing kit. TCRB libraries were sequenced on an Illumina MiSeq. In the original analysis: The kit provider's software was used to analyze TCRB sequence data, and Fisher's exact test was applied to assess tumor enrichment of clonotype templates. The table comes from immuneACCESS by way of TCRdb, which keeps in-frame sequences with V and J called. Part of the clones is missing from these tables; in studies checked, under half for an unresolved V gene and the rest for unknown reasons. V and J calls and clone size come straight from that table; D and trimming were deduced from the DNA. Recorded for this sample are a few thousand clones; 74% of them occurred a single time. Approximately 15% of the sample lies in the top ten. Between the V and J ends, shortened by 4 bases and 7 bases respectively, the junction contains 10 bases. Inclusive of the bounding cysteine and phenylalanine, the CDR3 is 13 residues long. Only the CDR3 region is kept as DNA, spanning 39 bases read in frame from base 1. In the germline V gene, CDR1 corresponds to LGHNA and CDR2 to YNFKEQ.

This chain is built from TRBV4-2 and TRBJ2-2, with no reliable assignment of the D segment. This receptor was identified in a man between 60 and 70 years old with non-small cell lung cancer. Sequencing was performed on lung tumor tissue. The CDR3 corresponds to CASSLITGGELFF. The nucleotides read TGTGCCAGCAGCCTGATCACGGGCGGGGAGCTGTTTTTT.